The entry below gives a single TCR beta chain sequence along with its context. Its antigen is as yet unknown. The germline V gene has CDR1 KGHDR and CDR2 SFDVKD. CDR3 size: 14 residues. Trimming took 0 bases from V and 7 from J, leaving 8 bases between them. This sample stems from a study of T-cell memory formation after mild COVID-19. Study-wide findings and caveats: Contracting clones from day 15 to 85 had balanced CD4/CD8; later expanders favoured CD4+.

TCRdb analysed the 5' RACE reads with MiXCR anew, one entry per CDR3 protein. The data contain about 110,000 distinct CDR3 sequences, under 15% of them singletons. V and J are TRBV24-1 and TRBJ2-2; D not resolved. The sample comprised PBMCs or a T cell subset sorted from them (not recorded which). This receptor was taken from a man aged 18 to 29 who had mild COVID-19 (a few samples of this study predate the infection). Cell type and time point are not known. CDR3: CATSDLIGFGELFF. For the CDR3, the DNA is TGTGCCACCAGTGATTTGATAGGGTTCGGGGAGCTGTTTTTT.